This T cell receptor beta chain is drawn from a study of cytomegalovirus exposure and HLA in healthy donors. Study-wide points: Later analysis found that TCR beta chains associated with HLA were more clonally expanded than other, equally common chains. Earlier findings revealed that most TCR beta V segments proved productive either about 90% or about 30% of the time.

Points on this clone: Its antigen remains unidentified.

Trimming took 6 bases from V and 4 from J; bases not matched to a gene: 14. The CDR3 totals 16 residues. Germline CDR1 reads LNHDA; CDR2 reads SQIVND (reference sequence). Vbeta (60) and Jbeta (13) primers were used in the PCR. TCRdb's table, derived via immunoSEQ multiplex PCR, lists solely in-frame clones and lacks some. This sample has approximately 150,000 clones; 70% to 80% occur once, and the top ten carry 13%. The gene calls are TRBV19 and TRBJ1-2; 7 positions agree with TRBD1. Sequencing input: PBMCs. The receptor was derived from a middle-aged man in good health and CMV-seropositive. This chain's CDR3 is CASSKGTAPPLYGYTF. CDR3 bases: TGTGCCAGTAGCAAGGGGACAGCGCCACCGCTCTATGGCTACACCTTC. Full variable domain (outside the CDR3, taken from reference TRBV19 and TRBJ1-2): DGGITQSPKYLFRKEGQNVTLSCEQNLNHDAMYWYRQDPGQGLRLIYYSQIVNDFQKGDIAEGYSVSREKKESFPLTVTSAQKNPTAFYLCASSKGTAPPLYGYTFGSGTRLTVV.